Listed here are 28 T cell receptor beta chains from one sample, sequenced in a study of T cells in Graves' hyperthyroidism and ophthalmopathy (dated by TCRdb to between 2018 and 2021). The library relied on multiplex PCR. TCRdb records Illumina HiSeq 2000 as the sequencer. The TCR beta CDR3 regions were amplified from the RNA transcripts. The TCR CDR3 was subjected to a first round of RT-PCR using the HTBI primer set and the Qiagen OneStep RT-PCR kit. TCRdb passed the public sequencing reads through fastp at Q25 and MiXCR, retaining productive beta sequences. Rows are unified per CDR3 protein, each entry keeping the most common DNA and genes. This sample is represented by approximately 49,000 distinct CDR3 sequences; about 53% of them were singletons. The top ten clonotypes cover 34% of the sample. The material sequenced was peripheral blood or thyroid tissue (not recorded which). These receptors originate from a man aged 18 to 29 with Graves' hyperthyroidism.

This chain links TRBV10-3 with TRBJ1-2; D gene uncertain. Germline V gene sequence: CDR1 ENHRY, CDR2 SYGVKD. V lost 3 bases and J lost 5, with 10 bases in between. The CDR3 loop spans 13 amino acids. The CDR3 loop reads CAISDPDGYGYTF. The CDR3 DNA reads TGTGCCATCAGTGACCCGGACGGTTATGGCTACACCTTC.

The gene calls are TRBV25-1 and TRBJ1-4, with 7 bases matching TRBD1. The CDR3 totals 13 residues. Looked up from germline, CDR1 is MGHDK and CDR2 is SYGVNS. After removal of 6 bases from V and 4 bases from J, the junction contained 2 bases not matched to a gene. CDR3 sequence reads: CASRRQGNEKLFF. The CDR3, as DNA: TGTGCCAGCAGACGACAGGGTAATGAAAAACTGTTTTTT.

Many counts were recorded for this clonotype. The gene calls are TRBV3-1 and TRBJ1-5; tentatively, D is TRBD1 (5 bases). The V end lost 1 base, the J end lost 7 bases, and 17 bases lay between the germline ends. There are 16 residues in the CDR3. Germline-derived CDR1 and CDR2 are LGHDT and YNNKEL (reference sequence). The CDR3 DNA sequence: TGTGCCAGCAGCCAAGTCTCCGAGGGGAAGAGGCAGCCCCAGCATTTT. Its translation: CASSQVSEGKRQPQHF. The full variable domain, in which reference TRBV3-1 and TRBJ1-5 provide the parts outside the CDR3, is DTAVSQTPKYLVTQMGNDKSIKCEQNLGHDTMYWYKQDSKKFLKIMFSYNNKELIINETVPNRFSPKSPDKAHLNLHINSLELGDSAVYFCASSQVSEGKRQPQHFGDGTRLSIL.

This clonotype is a singleton in its sample. The chain uses TRBV20-1 and TRBJ2-5; perhaps TRBD1 as D (6 bases). This CDR3 is built from 13 residues. Germline loops: CDR1 DFQATT, CDR2 SNEGSKA (reference sequence). CDR3 region: CSAPTGPQEAQYF. The CDR3 DNA sequence: TGCAGCGCCCCGACAGGTCCCCAGGAGGCCCAGTACTTC.

CDR3 DNA: TGTGCCAGCAGTGAAGCGTTGGGAGGGCTCGGGAAGCCCCAGCATTTT. Encoded protein: CASSEALGGLGKPQHF. The genes are TRBV2 and TRBJ1-5; D is undetermined. Germline-derived CDR1 and CDR2 are SNHLY and FYNNEI. The length of the CDR3 is 16 residues. Trimming took off 0 bases at V and 8 bases at J, with 17 bases between the two ends.

At least ten counts were recorded for this clonotype. The V and J genes are TRBV13 and TRBJ2-7; D is perhaps TRBD1 (7 bases). The V end was cut by 5 bases, the J end by 3 bases, with 14 bases between. The CDR3 runs to 14 residues. The germline CDR1 and CDR2 sequences are PRHDT and FYEKMQ (reference sequence). The DNA of the CDR3 is TGTGCCAGCAGCCCCGGAGGGGGCGTCTACGAGCAGTACTTC. Amino acid sequence: CASSPGGGVYEQYF.

The chain carries TRBV10-1 and TRBJ1-2; tentatively, D is TRBD1 (6 bases). Germline loops: CDR1 WNHNN, CDR2 SYGVQD (reference sequence). Trimming stripped 3 bases from V and 5 bases from J, with 7 bases between. The CDR3 covers 12 residues. The CDR3 sequence: CASSDGQYGYTF. The CDR3 DNA sequence: TGCGCCAGCAGTGACGGACAGTATGGCTACACCTTC.

This clonotype was observed at least ten times. The rearrangement joins TRBV10-2 to TRBJ1-1; D unresolved. V was trimmed by 3 bases and J by 1 base, leaving 15 bases between them. This CDR3 has 16 amino acids. Germline CDR1 and CDR2: WSHSY and SAAADI. For the CDR3, the DNA is TGCGCCAGCAGTGAACGTAGGGCGGGAGGGAACACTGAAGCTTTCTTT. Residues: CASSERRAGGNTEAFF.

The rearrangement joins TRBV7-3 to TRBJ1-2; a weak D match, TRBD1 (5 bases). This CDR3 region has 13 residues. Trimming cost V 2 bases and J 7 bases, with 11 bases left between them. Germline lookup yields CDR1 SGHTA and CDR2 FQGTGA. CDR3 sequence (DNA): TGTGCCAGCAGCTTAGCCGGGGACCGTGGCTACACCTTC. Amino acid sequence: CASSLAGDRGYTF.

This rearrangement joins TRBV6-1 to TRBJ1-5; 9 bases line up with TRBD1. The J segment lost 2 bases and the V segment lost 5 bases, leaving 7 bases of the junction unmatched. Germline V gene sequence: CDR1 MNHNS, CDR2 SASEGT. The CDR3 is 16 amino acids. In DNA form, the CDR3 reads TGTGCCAGCAGTCTAACAGGGGGCAAGGGCAATCAGCCCCAGCATTTT. This gives the protein CASSLTGGKGNQPQHF.

The V call is TRBV10-3, the J call TRBJ1-2; 8 positions agree with TRBD1. Trimming cost V 4 bases and J 7 bases; bases outside gene matches: 2. The CDR3 consists of 12 residues. The germline CDR1 and CDR2 sequences are ENHRY and SYGVKD. CDR3 bases: TGTGCCATCAGTGCGACAGGGGTTGGCTACACCTTC. It codes for CAISATGVGYTF.

Ten or more counts support this clonotype. The rearrangement links TRBV19 to TRBJ1-2; 7 bases are a match to TRBD1. The CDR3 consists of 15 residues. Germline V gene data show CDR1 as LNHDA and CDR2 as SQIVND (reference sequence). V gave up 9 bases and J gave up 8 bases; unmatched junction bases: 18. The CDR3 loop reads CASSAGQLLPKGYTF. DNA of the CDR3: TGTGCCAGCTCAGCGGGACAGCTCCTTCCAAAGGGCTACACCTTC.

The chain links TRBV6-5 to TRBJ2-5; D is possibly TRBD2 (6 bases). This CDR3 has 12 amino acids. V lost 6 bases, J lost 3 bases, and 8 bases lay in between. Germline V CDR1 and CDR2: MNHEY, SVGAGI. The CDR3 reads CASSIAEETQYF. The CDR3 DNA follows: TGTGCCAGCAGCATAGCGGAAGAGACCCAGTACTTC.

This clonotype was seen only a few times. This clone may be a read error of a much larger clone one base away. The rearrangement joins TRBV6-2 or TRBV6-3 to TRBJ1-5, with D possibly matching TRBD1 (5 bases). V was shortened by 8 bases and J by 3 bases, with 23 bases between the two germline ends. CDR1 is MNHEY, CDR2 SVGEGT, per germline. The CDR3 runs to 17 residues. As DNA, the CDR3 is TGTGCCAGCGGTGAACTGACCGGGACGCTCAACAATCAGCCCCAGCATTTT. Translated, it gives CASGELTGTLNNQPQHF.

The rearrangement links TRBV7-6 to TRBJ2-1; D may be TRBD2 (6 bases). V was pared by 5 bases and J by 0 bases, with 17 bases between. CDR1 is SGHVS and CDR2 is FNYEAQ in the germline V gene. The CDR3 runs to 17 residues. CDR3 amino acids: CASSQYSGSSSYNEQFF. The CDR3 DNA reads TGTGCCAGCAGCCAGTATAGCGGAAGTAGCTCCTACAATGAGCAGTTCTTC. Looking up the rest from reference TRBV7-6 and TRBJ2-1 gives the full variable domain: GAGVSQSPRYKVTKRGQDVALRCDPISGHVSLYWYRQALGQGPEFLTYFNYEAQQDKSGLPNDRFSAERPEGSISTLTIQRTEQRDSAMYRCASSQYSGSSSYNEQFFGPGTRLTVL.

The J gene is TRBJ2-5, the V gene TRBV2; 8 nucleotides agree with TRBD1. Germline-derived CDR1 and CDR2 are SNHLY and FYNNEI. The J segment lost 2 bases and the V segment lost 6 bases, leaving 5 bases of the junction unmatched. The CDR3 is 14 amino acids. Here the CDR3 DNA reads TGTGCCAGCAGAGGAGGGACAGGACAAGAGACCCAGTACTTC. It encodes CASRGGTGQETQYF.

The chain combines TRBV7-2 with TRBJ2-5, with D possibly TRBD2 on 5 matching bases. The CDR3 sequence is 15 residues long. Trimming cost V 2 bases and J 5 bases, with 15 bases left between them. Germline CDR1 and CDR2: SGHTA and FQGNSA. CDR3 sequence (DNA): TGTGCCAGCAGCTTACACGGCGGGCCCGGGGAGACCCAGTACTTC. Protein product: CASSLHGGPGETQYF.

This clonotype has a count of ten or more. The chain couples TRBV11-2 to TRBJ2-2; TRBD2 aligns across 7 bases. The CDR3 sequence is 16 residues long. Germline CDR1 is SGHAT and CDR2 is FQNNGV. V lost 5 bases and J lost 5; bases outside the gene matches: 11. In DNA form, the CDR3 reads TGTGCCAGCAGCCCCCGTTTGCGGGGGAGGACCGGGGAGCTGTTTTTT. Its protein is CASSPRLRGRTGELFF.

The gene calls are TRBV9 and TRBJ2-3; D not certain. This CDR3 comprises 15 residues. The V gene lost 4 bases and the J gene lost 2 bases, with 14 bases spanning the gap. CDR1 is SGDLS, CDR2 YYNGEE, per germline. CDR3 in DNA: TGTGCCAGCAGCCAATTTAACAGTTTCACAGATACGCAGTATTTT. Translation gives CASSQFNSFTDTQYF.

There are a few counts of this clonotype. The V call is TRBV7-2, the J call TRBJ1-5; TRBD1 might be the D (6 bases). This CDR3 has 16 amino acids. CDR1 SGHTA and CDR2 FQGNSA come from the germline V gene. V gave up 3 bases and J gave up 0 bases, with 12 bases separating them. The DNA of the CDR3 is TGTGCCAGCAGCTTTTGGGACACATATAGCAATCAGCCCCAGCATTTT. It yields the protein CASSFWDTYSNQPQHF. Filled out from reference TRBV7-2 and TRBJ1-5, the complete variable domain reads GAGVSQSPSNKVTEKGKDVELRCDPISGHTALYWYRQSLGQGLEFLIYFQGNSAPDKSGLPSDRFSAERTGGSVSTLTIQRTQQEDSAVYLCASSFWDTYSNQPQHFGDGTRLSIL.

This clonotype was counted a single time. This may be a read error: a much more frequent sequence differs by one nucleotide. The chain recombines TRBV6-5 with TRBJ2-3; D gene unclear. The last part of the DNA fits TRBJ1-5 better; the J call may be wrong. This CDR3 has 14 amino acids. Germline CDR1 reads MNHEY; CDR2 reads SVGAGI. The CDR3 is CASSPSGRGPTQHF. The CDR3 region has the DNA TGTGCCAGCAGTCCGTCCGGACGAGGACCTACGCAGCATTTT.

The chain uses TRBV20-1 and TRBJ2-7; a weak D match, TRBD1 (5 bases). This CDR3 has 11 amino acids. The V end lost 4 bases, the J end lost 2 bases, and 6 bases lay between the germline ends. The germline V gene encodes CDR1 DFQATT and CDR2 SNEGSKA (reference sequence). For the CDR3, the DNA is TGCAGTGCTACAGGGACCTACGAGCAGTACTTC. This sequence encodes CSATGTYEQYF.

This clonotype was seen at least ten times. The V call is TRBV5-1, the J call TRBJ2-7; unclear D gene. Germline V CDR1 and CDR2: SGHRS, YFSETQ. The CDR3 is made up of 14 amino acids. Trimming stripped 2 bases from V and 5 bases from J, with 14 bases between. The CDR3 loop is CASSFGFLKDEQYF. Written as DNA, the CDR3 is TGCGCCAGCAGCTTCGGGTTCCTCAAGGACGAGCAGTACTTC.

The table lists this clonotype with many counts. The chain combines TRBV24-1 with TRBJ1-2; a possible D gene is TRBD1 (6 bases). The V and J ends lost 3 bases and 4 bases respectively, with 17 bases between them. The germline CDR1 and CDR2 sequences are KGHDR and SFDVKD. The CDR3 sequence is 16 residues long. The CDR3 DNA sequence: TGTGCCACCAGTGATCGAGGACAGCGGGAGCTCTATGGCTACACCTTC. This encodes CATSDRGQRELYGYTF.

Worth noting for this clonotype: The CDR3 does not close with the conserved phenylalanine or tryptophan, likely indicating a read error. The DNA is left out, because the CDR3 cannot be placed on it with certainty; the CDR3 is given as TCRdb lists it. This chain connects TRBV11-2 to TRBJ2-6. The CDR3 has 16 residues if both end residues are counted. Germline V CDR1 and CDR2: SGHAT, FQNNGV. This CDR3 is CASSLSSGSGANVLVL.

This clonotype was observed at least ten times. J is TRBJ1-6 and V is TRBV18, with 8 bases matching TRBD1. J was trimmed by 8 bases and V by 4 bases; bases with no gene match: 4. This CDR3 has 14 residues. The germline CDR1 and CDR2 sequences are KGHSH and LQKENI. The CDR3 reads CASSQQGGYSPLHF. The CDR3 region has the DNA TGTGCCAGCTCACAACAGGGGGGGTATTCACCCCTCCACTTT.

The rearrangement joins TRBV6-4 to TRBJ1-6; 9 bases map to TRBD1. Germline V lookup: CDR1 MRHNA, CDR2 SNTAGT. After removal of 6 bases from V and 9 bases from J, the junction contained 6 bases not matched to a gene. The CDR3 covers 14 residues. DNA of the CDR3: TGTGCCAGCAGGACAGGGGGGTACGGTTCACCCCTCCACTTT. This codes for CASRTGGYGSPLHF.

On this clonotype itself: It is likely a read error, because the conserved phenylalanine at the end of the CDR3 is missing. The rearrangement uses TRBV7-3 and TRBJ1-1, with D maybe TRBD1 (5 bases). Germline loops: CDR1 SGHTA, CDR2 FQGTGA. V shed 6 bases and J shed 5 bases, with 13 bases lying between them. This CDR3 spans 13 amino acids. CDR3 coding DNA: TGTGCCAGCAGGCTTGGGGGTGGGACTGAAGCTTTCCTT. Translation gives CASRLGGGTEAFL.